The entry below gives a single T cell receptor beta chain sequence along with its context. Its antigen is unidentified. TCRdb keeps only in-frame clones here, not all; method: immunoSEQ multiplex PCR. The sample consists of 96,000 or so clones, approximately 84% of them appearing once. The sample belongs to a study of OX40 agonist ivuxolimab in advanced cancers. Study as a whole: Patients received ivuxolimab, an agonistic anti-OX40 (CD134) antibody. Participants could have had prior anti-PD-1, anti-PD-L1 or anti-CTLA-4 therapy, and 40% had some. Overall study findings and caveats: There was clonal expansion of CD4+ and CD8+ blood T cells by week 6 at 0.1 to 3.0 mg/kg.

Germline V CDR1 and CDR2: SEHNR, FQNEAQ (reference sequence). CDR3 length equals 14 residues. V was trimmed by 2 bases and J by 9 bases, leaving 16 bases between them. Individuals having autoimmune disease history or systemic immunosuppression were not enrolled. The sequenced sample was CD4+ or CD8+ T cells sorted from blood, obtained in a trial of the OX40 agonist ivuxolimab. The chain uses TRBV7-9 and TRBJ2-5, with D possibly matching TRBD2 (6 bases). This clonotype originated in an adult with an advanced solid tumor such as melanoma, head and neck, liver or kidney cancer. The CDR3 loop is CASSLTRDFLAQYF. CDR3 nucleotide sequence: TGTGCCAGCAGCTTAACCAGGGACTTCTTAGCCCAGTACTTC.